Described below is a single T cell receptor beta chain sequence and its context. No antigen is known for it. The sample is drawn from a study of vaccination effects on CD4 cells after COVID-19. Broader study findings: Long after vaccination, the clones induced by infection and by vaccine shrank markedly in size.

The CDR3 consists of 13 residues. Trimming took 0 bases from V and 8 from J, leaving 10 bases between them. Germline V gives CDR1 LNHNV, CDR2 YYDKDF (reference sequence). Produced via immunoSEQ multiplex PCR; TCRdb's table is partial and in-frame only. The sample gives more than 15,000 clones, approximately 81% of which show up once; about 15% is in the top ten. CD4+ T cells specific for antigen were expanded with viral peptide pools by the ViraFEST assay before sequencing. When about ten days of culture had elapsed, CD4+ T cells were isolated. PCR showed that the person got SARS-CoV-2 infection at some point between March and December 2020. It was on days 3 and 7 that half the medium was replaced with IL-2 medium.

This sequence was found in a human donor who had a prior SARS-CoV-2 infection. The chain combines TRBV15 with TRBJ1-2, with D perhaps TRBD1 (5 bases). The source material was CD4+ T cells from PBMCs cultured with SARS-CoV-2 spike peptides, sampled before COVID-19 vaccination. This chain's CDR3 is CATSRDRDNGYTF. The CDR3 bases are TGTGCCACCAGCAGAGACAGGGATAACGGCTACACCTTC.